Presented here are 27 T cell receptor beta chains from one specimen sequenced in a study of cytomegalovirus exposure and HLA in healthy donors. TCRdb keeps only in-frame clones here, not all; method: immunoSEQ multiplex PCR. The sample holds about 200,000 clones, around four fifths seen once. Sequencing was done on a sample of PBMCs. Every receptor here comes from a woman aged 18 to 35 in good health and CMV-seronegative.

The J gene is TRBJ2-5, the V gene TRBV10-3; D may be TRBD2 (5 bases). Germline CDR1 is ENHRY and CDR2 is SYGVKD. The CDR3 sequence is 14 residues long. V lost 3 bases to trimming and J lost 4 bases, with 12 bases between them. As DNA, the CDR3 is TGTGCCATCAGTGAACTAGAGGGTGCAGAGACCCAGTACTTC. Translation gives CAISELEGAETQYF.

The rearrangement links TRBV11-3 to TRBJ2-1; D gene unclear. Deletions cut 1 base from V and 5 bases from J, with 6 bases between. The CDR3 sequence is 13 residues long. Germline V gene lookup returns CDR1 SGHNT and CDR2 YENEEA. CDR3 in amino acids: CASSLGPNNEQFF. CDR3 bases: TGTGCCAGCAGCTTAGGACCTAACAATGAGCAGTTCTTC.

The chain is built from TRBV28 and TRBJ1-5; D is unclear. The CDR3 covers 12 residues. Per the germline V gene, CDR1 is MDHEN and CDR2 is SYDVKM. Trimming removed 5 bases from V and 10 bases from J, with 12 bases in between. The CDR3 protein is CASSLPLSPQHF. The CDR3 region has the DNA TGTGCCAGCAGTCTCCCGCTCAGCCCCCAGCATTTT.

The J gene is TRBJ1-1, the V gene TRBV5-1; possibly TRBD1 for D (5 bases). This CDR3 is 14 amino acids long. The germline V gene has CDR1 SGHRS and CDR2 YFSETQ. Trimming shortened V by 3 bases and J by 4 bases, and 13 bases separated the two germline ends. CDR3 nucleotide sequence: TGCGCCAGCAGCTCCTGGGACTGGGCCACTGAAGCTTTCTTT. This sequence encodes CASSSWDWATEAFF. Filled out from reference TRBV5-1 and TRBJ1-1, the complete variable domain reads KAGVTQTPRYLIKTRGQQVTLSCSPISGHRSVSWYQQTPGQGLQFLFEYFSETQRNKGNFPGRFSGRQFSNSRSEMNVSTLELGDSALYLCASSSWDWATEAFFGQGTRLTVV.

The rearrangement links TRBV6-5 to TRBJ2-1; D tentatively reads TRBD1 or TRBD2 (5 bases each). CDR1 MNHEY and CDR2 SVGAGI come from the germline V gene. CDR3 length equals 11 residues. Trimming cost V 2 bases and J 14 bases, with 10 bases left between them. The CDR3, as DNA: TGTGCCAGCAGTTACGGGACCAAGGAGTTCTTC. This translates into CASSYGTKEFF.

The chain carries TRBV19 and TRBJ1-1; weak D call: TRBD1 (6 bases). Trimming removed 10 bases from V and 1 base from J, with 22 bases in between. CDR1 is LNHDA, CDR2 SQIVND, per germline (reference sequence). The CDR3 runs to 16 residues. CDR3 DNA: TGTGCCACCTCCTCGCAGGGGTCGAGGGGGAACACTGAAGCTTTCTTT. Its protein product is CATSSQGSRGNTEAFF.

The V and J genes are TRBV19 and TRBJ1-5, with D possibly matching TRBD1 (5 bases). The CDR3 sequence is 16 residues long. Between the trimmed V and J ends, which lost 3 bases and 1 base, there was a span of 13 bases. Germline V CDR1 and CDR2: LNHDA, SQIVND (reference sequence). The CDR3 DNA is TGTGCCAGTAGTATGGCCTACAGGACCAGCAATCAGCCCCAGCATTTT. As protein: CASSMAYRTSNQPQHF.

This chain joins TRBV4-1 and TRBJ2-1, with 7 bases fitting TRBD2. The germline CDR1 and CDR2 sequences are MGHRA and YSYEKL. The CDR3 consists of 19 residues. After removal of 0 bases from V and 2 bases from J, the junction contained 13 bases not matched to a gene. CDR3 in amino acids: CASSQDGGRGSGTYNEQFF. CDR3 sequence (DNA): TGCGCCAGCAGCCAAGATGGAGGACGCGGGAGTGGGACCTACAATGAGCAGTTCTTC.

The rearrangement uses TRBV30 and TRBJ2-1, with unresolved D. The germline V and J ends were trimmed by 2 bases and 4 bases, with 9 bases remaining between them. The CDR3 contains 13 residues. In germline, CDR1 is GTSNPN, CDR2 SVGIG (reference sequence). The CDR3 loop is CAWSNTDYNEQFF. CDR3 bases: TGTGCCTGGAGTAATACAGATTACAATGAGCAGTTCTTC.

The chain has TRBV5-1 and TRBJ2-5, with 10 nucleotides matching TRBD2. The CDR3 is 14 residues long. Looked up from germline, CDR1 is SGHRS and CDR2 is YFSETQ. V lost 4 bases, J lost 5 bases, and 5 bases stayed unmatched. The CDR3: CASSVTSGSETQYF. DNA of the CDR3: TGCGCCAGCAGCGTGACTAGCGGGTCGGAGACCCAGTACTTC.

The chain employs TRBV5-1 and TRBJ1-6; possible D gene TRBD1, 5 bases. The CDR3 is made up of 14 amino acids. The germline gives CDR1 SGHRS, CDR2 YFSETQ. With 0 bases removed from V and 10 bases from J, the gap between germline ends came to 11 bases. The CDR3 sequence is CASSLDGGGSPLHF. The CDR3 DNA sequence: TGCGCCAGCAGCTTGGATGGGGGAGGATCACCCCTCCACTTT.

CDR3 in amino acids: CASRTPLGGGPGNEQFF. CDR3 DNA sequence: TGTGCCAGCAGAACCCCTTTAGGGGGGGGGCCGGGGAATGAGCAGTTCTTC. This chain links TRBV7-2 with TRBJ2-1, with a weak D call TRBD2 (7 bases). This CDR3 contains 17 residues. The V end was cut by 6 bases, the J end by 7 bases, with 25 bases between. Germline CDR1 and CDR2: SGHTA and FQGNSA.

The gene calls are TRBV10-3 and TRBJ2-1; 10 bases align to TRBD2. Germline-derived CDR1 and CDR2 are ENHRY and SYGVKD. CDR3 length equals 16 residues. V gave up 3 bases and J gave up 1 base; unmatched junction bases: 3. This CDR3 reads CAISDVSGGSYNEQFF. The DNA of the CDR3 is TGTGCCATCAGTGATGTTAGCGGGGGGTCCTACAATGAGCAGTTCTTC.

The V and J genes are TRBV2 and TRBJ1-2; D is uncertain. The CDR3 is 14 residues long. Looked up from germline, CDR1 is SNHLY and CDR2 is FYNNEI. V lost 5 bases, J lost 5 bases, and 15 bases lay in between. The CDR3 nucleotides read TGTGCCAGCAGTCGCGACCGACTTCTTTATGGCTACACCTTC. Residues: CASSRDRLLYGYTF.

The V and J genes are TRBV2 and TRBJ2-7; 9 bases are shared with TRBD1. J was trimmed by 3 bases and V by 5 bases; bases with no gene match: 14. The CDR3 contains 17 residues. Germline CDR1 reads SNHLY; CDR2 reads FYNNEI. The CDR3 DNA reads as TGTGCCAGCAGTCCGGGACAGGGCGAGTTTTTCTACTACGAGCAGTACTTC. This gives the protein CASSPGQGEFFYYEQYF.

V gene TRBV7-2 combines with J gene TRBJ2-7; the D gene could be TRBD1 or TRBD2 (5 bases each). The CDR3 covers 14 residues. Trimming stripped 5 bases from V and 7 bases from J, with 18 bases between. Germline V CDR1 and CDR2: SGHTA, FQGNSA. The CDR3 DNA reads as TGTGCCAGCAGCCCGGTTGGGGGTTACGAGGAGCAGTACTTC. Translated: CASSPVGGYEEQYF. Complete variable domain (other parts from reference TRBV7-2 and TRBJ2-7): GAGVSQSPSNKVTEKGKDVELRCDPISGHTALYWYRQSLGQGLEFLIYFQGNSAPDKSGLPSDRFSAERTGGSVSTLTIQRTQQEDSAVYLCASSPVGGYEEQYFGPGTRLTVT.

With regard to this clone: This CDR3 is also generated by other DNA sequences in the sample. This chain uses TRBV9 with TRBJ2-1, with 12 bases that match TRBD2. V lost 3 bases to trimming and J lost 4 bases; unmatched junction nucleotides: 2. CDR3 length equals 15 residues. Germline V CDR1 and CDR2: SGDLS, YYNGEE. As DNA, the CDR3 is TGTGCCAGCAGCGCGACTAGCGGGAGTTACAATGAGCAGTTCTTC. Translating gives CASSATSGSYNEQFF. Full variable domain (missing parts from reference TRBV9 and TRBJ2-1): DSGVTQTPKHLITATGQRVTLRCSPRSGDLSVYWYQQSLDQGLQFLIQYYNGEERAKGNILERFSAQQFPDLHSELNLSSLELGDSALYFCASSATSGSYNEQFFGPGTRLTVL.

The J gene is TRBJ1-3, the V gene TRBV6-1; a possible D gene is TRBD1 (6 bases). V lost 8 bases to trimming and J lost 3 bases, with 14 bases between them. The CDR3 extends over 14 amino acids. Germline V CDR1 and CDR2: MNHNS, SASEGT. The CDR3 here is CASGFRGLGNTIYF. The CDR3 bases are TGTGCCAGCGGGTTCAGGGGACTTGGAAACACCATATATTTT.

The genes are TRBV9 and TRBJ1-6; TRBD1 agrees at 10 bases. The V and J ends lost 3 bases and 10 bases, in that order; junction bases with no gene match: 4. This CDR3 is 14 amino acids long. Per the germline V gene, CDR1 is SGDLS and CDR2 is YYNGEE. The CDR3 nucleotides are TGTGCCAGCAGCGCGACAGGGGGCAAGTCACCCCTCCACTTT. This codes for CASSATGGKSPLHF.

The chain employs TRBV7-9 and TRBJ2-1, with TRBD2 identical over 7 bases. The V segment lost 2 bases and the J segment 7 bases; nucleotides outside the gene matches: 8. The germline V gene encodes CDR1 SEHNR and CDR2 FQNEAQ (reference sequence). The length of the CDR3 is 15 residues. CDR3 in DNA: TGTGCCAGCAGCTTATCAGGCGGGAGCAGAAATGAGCAGTTCTTC. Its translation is CASSLSGGSRNEQFF.

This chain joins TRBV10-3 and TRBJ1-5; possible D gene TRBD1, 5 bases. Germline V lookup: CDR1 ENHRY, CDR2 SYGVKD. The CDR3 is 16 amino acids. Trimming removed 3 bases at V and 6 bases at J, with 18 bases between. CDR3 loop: CAISDATRGVGQPQHF. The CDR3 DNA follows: TGTGCCATCAGTGACGCCACGCGGGGGGTGGGTCAGCCCCAGCATTTT.

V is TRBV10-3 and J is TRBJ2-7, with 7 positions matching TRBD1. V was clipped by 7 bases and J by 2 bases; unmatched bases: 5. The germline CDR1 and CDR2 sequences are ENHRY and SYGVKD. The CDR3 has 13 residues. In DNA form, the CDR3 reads TGTGCCATCACTCGGGACAGTACCTACGAGCAGTACTTC. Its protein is CAITRDSTYEQYF.

CDR3 bases: TGTGCCAGCAGTTTTCAGGCCGGGCGGTACCCCTACGAGCAGTACTTC. Translation: CASSFQAGRYPYEQYF. J is TRBJ2-7 and V is TRBV27; D not certain. V lost 3 bases and J 2 bases, leaving 17 bases between the germline ends. Germline V lookup: CDR1 MNHEY, CDR2 SMNVEV (reference sequence). CDR3 size: 16 residues.

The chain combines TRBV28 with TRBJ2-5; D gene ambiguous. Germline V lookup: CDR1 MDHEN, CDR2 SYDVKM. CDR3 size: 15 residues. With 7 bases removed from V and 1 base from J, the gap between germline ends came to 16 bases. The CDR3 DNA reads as TGTGCCAGCAAAGGTAGTAGGGTGTTCCAAGAGACCCAGTACTTC. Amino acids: CASKGSRVFQETQYF.

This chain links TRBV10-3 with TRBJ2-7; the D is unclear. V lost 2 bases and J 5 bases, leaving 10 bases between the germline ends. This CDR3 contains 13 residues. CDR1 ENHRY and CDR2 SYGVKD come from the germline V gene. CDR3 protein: CAISEGPHHEQYF. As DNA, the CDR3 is TGTGCCATCAGTGAGGGGCCCCACCACGAGCAGTACTTC.

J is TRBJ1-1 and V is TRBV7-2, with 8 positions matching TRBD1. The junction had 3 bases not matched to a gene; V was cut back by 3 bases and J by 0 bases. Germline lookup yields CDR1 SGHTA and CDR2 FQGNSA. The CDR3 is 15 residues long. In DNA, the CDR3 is TGTGCCAGCAGCTTTCAGGGGGCGCTGAACACTGAAGCTTTCTTT. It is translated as CASSFQGALNTEAFF.

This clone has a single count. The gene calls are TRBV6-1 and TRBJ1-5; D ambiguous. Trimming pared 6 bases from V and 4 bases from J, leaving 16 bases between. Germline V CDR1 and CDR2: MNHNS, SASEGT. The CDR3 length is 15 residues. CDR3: CASRDLRGGNQPQHF. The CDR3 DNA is TGTGCCAGCAGGGACCTTCGGGGTGGGAATCAGCCCCAGCATTTT.